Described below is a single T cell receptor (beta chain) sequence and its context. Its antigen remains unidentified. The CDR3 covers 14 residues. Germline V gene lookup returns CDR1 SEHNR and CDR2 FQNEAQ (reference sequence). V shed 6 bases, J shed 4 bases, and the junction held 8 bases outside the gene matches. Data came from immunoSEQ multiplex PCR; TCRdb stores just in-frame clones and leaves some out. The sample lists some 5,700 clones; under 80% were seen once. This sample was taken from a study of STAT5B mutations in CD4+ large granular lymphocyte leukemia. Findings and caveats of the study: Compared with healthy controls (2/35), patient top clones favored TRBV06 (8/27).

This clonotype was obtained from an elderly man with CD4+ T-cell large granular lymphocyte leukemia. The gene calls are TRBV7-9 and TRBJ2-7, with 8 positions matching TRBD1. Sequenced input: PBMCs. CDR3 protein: CASRSPGTGYEQYF. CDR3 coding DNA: TGTGCCAGCAGATCTCCCGGGACAGGTTACGAGCAGTACTTC.